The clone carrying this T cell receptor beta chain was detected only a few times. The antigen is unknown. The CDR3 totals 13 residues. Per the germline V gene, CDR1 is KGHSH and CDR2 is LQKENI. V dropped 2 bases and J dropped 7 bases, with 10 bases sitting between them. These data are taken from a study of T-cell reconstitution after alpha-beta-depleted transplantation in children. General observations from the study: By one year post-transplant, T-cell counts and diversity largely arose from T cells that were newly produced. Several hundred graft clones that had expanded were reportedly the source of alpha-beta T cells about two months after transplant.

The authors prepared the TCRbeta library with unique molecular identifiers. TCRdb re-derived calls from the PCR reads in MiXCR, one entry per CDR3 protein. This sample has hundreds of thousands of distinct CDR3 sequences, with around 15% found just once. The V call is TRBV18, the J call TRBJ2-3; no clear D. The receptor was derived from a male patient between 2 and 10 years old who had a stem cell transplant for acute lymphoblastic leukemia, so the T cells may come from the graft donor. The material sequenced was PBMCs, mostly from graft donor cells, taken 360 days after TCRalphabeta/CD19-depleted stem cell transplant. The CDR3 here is CASSPATRNTQYF. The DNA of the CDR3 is TGTGCCAGCTCACCAGCAACTCGTAATACGCAGTATTTT.